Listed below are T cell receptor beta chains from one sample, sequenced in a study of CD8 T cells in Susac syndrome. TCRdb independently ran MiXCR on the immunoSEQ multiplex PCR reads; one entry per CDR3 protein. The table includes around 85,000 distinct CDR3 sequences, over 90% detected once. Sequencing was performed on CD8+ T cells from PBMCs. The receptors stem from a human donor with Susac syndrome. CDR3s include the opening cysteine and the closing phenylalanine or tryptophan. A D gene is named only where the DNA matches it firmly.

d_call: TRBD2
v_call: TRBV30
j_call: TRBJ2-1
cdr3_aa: CAWSDRLAGEYNEQFF

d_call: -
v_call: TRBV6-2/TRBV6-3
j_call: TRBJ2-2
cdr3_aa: CASAMESANTGELFF

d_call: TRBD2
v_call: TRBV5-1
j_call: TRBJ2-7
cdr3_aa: CASSTGLAGTYEQYF

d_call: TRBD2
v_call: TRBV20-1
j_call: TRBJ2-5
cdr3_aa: CSARDNLAGGPRETQYF

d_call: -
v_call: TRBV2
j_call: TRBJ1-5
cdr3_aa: CASSDPYSNQPQHF

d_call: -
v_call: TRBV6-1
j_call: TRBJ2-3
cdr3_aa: CATSGSDTQYF

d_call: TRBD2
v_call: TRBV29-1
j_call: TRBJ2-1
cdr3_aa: CSVEASGSTYNEQFF

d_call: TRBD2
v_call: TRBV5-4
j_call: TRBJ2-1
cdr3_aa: CASRPTSGSYNEQFF

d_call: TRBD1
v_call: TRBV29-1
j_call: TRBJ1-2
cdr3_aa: CSVEDGTDALGTF

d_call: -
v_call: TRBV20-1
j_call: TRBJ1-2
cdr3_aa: CSARVGDYGYTF

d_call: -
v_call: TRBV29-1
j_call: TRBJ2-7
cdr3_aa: CSVITEVYEQYF

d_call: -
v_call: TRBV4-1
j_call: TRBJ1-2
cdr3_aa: CASSQDLGTGYTF

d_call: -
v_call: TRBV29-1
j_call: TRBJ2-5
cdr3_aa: CSVIQETQYF

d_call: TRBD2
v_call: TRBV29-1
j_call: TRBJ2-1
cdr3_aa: CSVEGGELAGGNNEQFF

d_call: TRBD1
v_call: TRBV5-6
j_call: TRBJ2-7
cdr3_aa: CASSPDRENSYEQYF

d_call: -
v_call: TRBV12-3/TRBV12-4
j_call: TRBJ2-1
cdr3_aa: CASTFSYNEQFF

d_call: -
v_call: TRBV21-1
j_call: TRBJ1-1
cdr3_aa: CASSNSGSGHTEAFF

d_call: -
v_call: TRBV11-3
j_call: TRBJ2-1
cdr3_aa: CASSDENEQFF

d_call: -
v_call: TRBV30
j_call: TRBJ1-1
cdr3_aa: CAWESGQLGEAFF

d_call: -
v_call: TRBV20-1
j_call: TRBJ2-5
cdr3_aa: CSARPGTARGETQYF

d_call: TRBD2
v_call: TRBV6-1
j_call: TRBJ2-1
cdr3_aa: CASTLGLAGGPTHNEQFF

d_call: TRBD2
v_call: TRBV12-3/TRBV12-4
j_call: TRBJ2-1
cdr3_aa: CASSLTSGWGGNEQFF

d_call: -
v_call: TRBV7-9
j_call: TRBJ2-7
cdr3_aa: CASSAGKGYEQYF

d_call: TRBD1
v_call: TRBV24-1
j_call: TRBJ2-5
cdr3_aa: CATSDDRVPQETQYF

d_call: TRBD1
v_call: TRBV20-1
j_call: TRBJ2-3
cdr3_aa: CSANGQGDFADTQYF

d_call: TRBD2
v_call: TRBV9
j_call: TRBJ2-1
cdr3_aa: CASSRGTSSYNEQFF

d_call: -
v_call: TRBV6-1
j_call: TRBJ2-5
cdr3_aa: CASGTSPMGFRGETQYF

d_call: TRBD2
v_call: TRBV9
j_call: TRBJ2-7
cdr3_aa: CASSQRGLAGDEQYF

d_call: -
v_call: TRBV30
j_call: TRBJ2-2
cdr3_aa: CAWSKVKTLTGELFF

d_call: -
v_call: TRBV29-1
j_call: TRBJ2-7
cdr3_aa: CSVEEEGAADEQYF

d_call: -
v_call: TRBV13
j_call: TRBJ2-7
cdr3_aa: CASSPRPNSYEQYF

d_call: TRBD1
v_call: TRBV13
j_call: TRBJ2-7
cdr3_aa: CASSSTGALNYEQYF

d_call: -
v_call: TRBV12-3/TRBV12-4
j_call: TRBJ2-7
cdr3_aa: CASSLGQDYEQYF

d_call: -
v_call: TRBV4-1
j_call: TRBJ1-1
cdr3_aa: CASSQAGPLPEAFF

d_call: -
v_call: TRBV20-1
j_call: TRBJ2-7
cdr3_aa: CSARDMAGAYEQYF

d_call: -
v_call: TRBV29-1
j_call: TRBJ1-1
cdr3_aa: CSVDSGSGGAEAFF

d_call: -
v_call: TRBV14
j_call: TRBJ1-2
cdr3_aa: CASSQDPGTANYGYTF

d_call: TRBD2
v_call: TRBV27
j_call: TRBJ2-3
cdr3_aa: CASSFTGLAGGPSTDTQYF

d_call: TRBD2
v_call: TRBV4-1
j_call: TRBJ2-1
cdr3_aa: CASSGVLAGNNEQFF

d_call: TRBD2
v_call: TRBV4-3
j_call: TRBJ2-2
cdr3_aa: CASSQDISASGYTGELFF

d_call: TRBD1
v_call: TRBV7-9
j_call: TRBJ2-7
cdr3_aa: CASSPGGGPASYEQYF

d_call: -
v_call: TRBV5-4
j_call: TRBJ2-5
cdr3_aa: CASSLSQGGETQYF

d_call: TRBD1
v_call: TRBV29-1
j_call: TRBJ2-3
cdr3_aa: CSVDGAWGTEATDTQYF